One sample yielded the 20 T cell receptor beta chains listed below, sequenced in a study of blood T cell repertoires in COVID-19. The table came from immunoSEQ multiplex PCR; TCRdb's copy has only in-frame clones and leaves some out. Of 190,000 or so clones in the sample, roughly 80% were seen once. The sequenced material came from peripheral blood. All receptors come from a man aged 45-60 years who had recovered from COVID-19.

The rearrangement uses TRBV14 and TRBJ2-7; TRBD2 matches 8 bases. CDR1 is SGHDN, CDR2 FVKESK, per germline. The CDR3 is 15 residues long. Losses at the gene ends were 6 bases for V and 0 bases for J; bases not matched to a gene: 7. The CDR3 DNA reads TGTGCCAGCAGGCATAGCGGGGAAAACTCCTACGAGCAGTACTTC. Translation: CASRHSGENSYEQYF.

The CDR3 loop is CAISGERNEQFF. The CDR3 region has the DNA TGTGCCATCAGCGGAGAAAGGAATGAGCAGTTCTTC. This chain joins TRBV10-3 and TRBJ2-1; D unclear. CDR1 ENHRY and CDR2 SYGVKD come from the germline V gene. The CDR3 runs to 12 residues. V lost 6 bases to trimming and J lost 7 bases, with 10 bases between them.

This chain joins TRBV9 and TRBJ2-1; D is unclear. Germline-derived CDR1 and CDR2 are SGDLS and YYNGEE. Deletions cut 1 base from V and 4 bases from J, with 9 bases between. CDR3 length: 14 amino acids. The CDR3 here is CASSVFSQYNEQFF. The CDR3 region has the DNA TGTGCCAGCAGCGTATTCTCGCAGTACAATGAGCAGTTCTTC.

The chain links TRBV27 to TRBJ1-4, with 8 bases aligning to TRBD1. The CDR3 totals 14 residues. Germline V gene data show CDR1 as MNHEY and CDR2 as SMNVEV (reference sequence). The V and J ends lost 5 bases and 6 bases, in that order; junction bases with no gene match: 5. The chain's CDR3 is CASSARQGYEKLFF. CDR3 in DNA: TGTGCCAGCAGTGCCCGACAGGGGTATGAAAAACTGTTTTTT.

A remark on this clone: Relative to the germline gene, one junction end is altered; a read error may explain this. The chain links TRBV29-1 to TRBJ2-7, with TRBD1 matching 10 bases. The germline V gene encodes CDR1 SQVTM and CDR2 ANQGSEA. The CDR3 spans 15 residues. Written as DNA, the CDR3 is TGCAGCGTGGAAGCCTGGACAGGGGGCTCCTACGAGCAGTACTTC. Its translation: CSVEAWTGGSYEQYF.

The CDR3 DNA sequence: TGTGCCAGCTCACCACCCAAGACTAGCGGATACAATGAGCAGTTCTTC. This encodes CASSPPKTSGYNEQFF. This sequence joins TRBV18 and TRBJ2-1; TRBD2 aligns across 9 bases. V shed 0 bases, J shed 4 bases, and the junction held 4 bases outside the gene matches. From germline, CDR1 is KGHSH and CDR2 LQKENI. The CDR3 has 16 residues.

This clone was seen just once. The chain combines TRBV18 with TRBJ1-2; TRBD1 aligns across 9 bases. After removal of 1 base from V and 3 bases from J, the junction contained 12 bases not matched to a gene. The CDR3 consists of 18 residues. CDR1 is KGHSH, CDR2 LQKENI, per germline. The CDR3 region is CASSPLRLQGAVYYGYTF. The CDR3, as DNA: TGTGCCAGCTCACCACTGCGTCTACAGGGGGCTGTATACTATGGCTACACCTTC.

V gene TRBV20-1 combines with J gene TRBJ2-1; 7 bases fit TRBD2. The CDR3 length is 11 residues. The V gene end was trimmed by 6 bases and the J gene end by 12 bases; junction bases not matched to a gene: 8. In germline, CDR1 is DFQATT, CDR2 SNEGSKA (reference sequence). CDR3 region: CSAITGTTQFF. The CDR3 bases are TGCAGTGCCATCACCGGGACTACGCAGTTCTTC.

This sequence joins TRBV5-1 and TRBJ2-3; D perhaps matches TRBD1 (6 bases). The CDR3 contains 14 residues. The V end was cut by 1 base, the J end by 1 base, with 7 bases between. The germline V gene has CDR1 SGHRS and CDR2 YFSETQ. The CDR3 reads CASSLRQGTDTQYF. CDR3 bases: TGCGCCAGCAGCTTGAGACAGGGCACAGATACGCAGTATTTT. The entire variable domain, with the rest obtained from reference TRBV5-1 and TRBJ2-3, is as follows: KAGVTQTPRYLIKTRGQQVTLSCSPISGHRSVSWYQQTPGQGLQFLFEYFSETQRNKGNFPGRFSGRQFSNSRSEMNVSTLELGDSALYLCASSLRQGTDTQYFGPGTRLTVL.

The chain combines TRBV9 with TRBJ2-1, with 11 bases lining up with TRBD2. The germline CDR1 and CDR2 sequences are SGDLS and YYNGEE. This CDR3 region has 17 residues. V lost 0 bases and J lost 6; bases outside the gene matches: 8. DNA for the CDR3: TGTGCCAGCAGCGTAGCTACTGGGCTAGCGGGAGGCAATGAGCAGTTCTTC. As protein: CASSVATGLAGGNEQFF.

The table lists this clone with a count of one. The chain is built from TRBV7-3 and TRBJ2-1; 11 bases fit TRBD2. The ends lost 4 bases at V and 5 bases at J; junction bases unmatched: 13. Germline V lookup: CDR1 SGHTA, CDR2 FQGTGA. The CDR3 spans 18 residues. The CDR3 coding sequence is TGTGCCAGCAGCTCCTCCCCAACGCCGGGACTAGCGGACAATGAGCAGTTCTTC. Amino acids: CASSSSPTPGLADNEQFF.

The rearrangement links TRBV5-6 to TRBJ1-5; D unresolved. The CDR3 sequence is 16 residues long. The V end was cut by 3 bases, the J end by 0 bases, with 13 bases between. Germline lookup yields CDR1 SGHDT and CDR2 YYEEEE. CDR3 sequence: CASSSGLEVSNQPQHF. Written as DNA, the CDR3 is TGTGCCAGCAGCTCCGGACTAGAAGTTAGCAATCAGCCCCAGCATTTT.

CDR3 sequence (DNA): TGTGCCAGTACTACCGGGACAGGGTTTTACGAGCAGTACTTC. Translating gives CASTTGTGFYEQYF. The gene calls are TRBV2 and TRBJ2-7, with 9 bases lining up with TRBD1. J was trimmed by 4 bases and V by 9 bases; bases with no gene match: 10. Per germline, CDR1 SNHLY and CDR2 FYNNEI. The CDR3 length is 14 residues. Drawing the rest from reference TRBV2 and TRBJ2-7, the complete variable domain is EPEVTQTPSHQVTQMGQEVILRCVPISNHLYFYWYRQILGQKVEFLVSFYNNEISEKSEIFDDQFSVERPDGSNFTLKIRSTKLEDSAMYFCASTTGTGFYEQYFGPGTRLTVT.

The rearrangement uses TRBV5-1 and TRBJ1-5, with 12 bases that match TRBD1. J gave up 3 bases and V 4 bases, and 5 bases lay outside the gene matches. Germline V gene data show CDR1 as SGHRS and CDR2 as YFSETQ. The CDR3 is 16 residues long. This CDR3 is CASSPGTGGNNQPQHF. The CDR3 DNA reads TGCGCCAGCAGCCCGGGGACAGGGGGCAACAATCAGCCCCAGCATTTT.

CDR3 amino acids: CASSPQGRGSYGYTF. The CDR3 DNA reads as TGTGCCAGCTCACCACAGGGCAGGGGAAGCTATGGCTACACCTTC. This rearrangement joins TRBV18 to TRBJ1-2, with a possible D match to TRBD1 (6 bases). Germline V gene lookup returns CDR1 KGHSH and CDR2 LQKENI. The CDR3 extends over 15 amino acids. Between the trimmed V and J ends, which lost 1 base and 4 bases, there was a span of 13 bases.

The chain carries TRBV6-5 and TRBJ2-1, with TRBD2 matching over 10 bases. Trimming cost V 4 bases and J 8 bases; bases outside gene matches: 11. The CDR3 has 16 amino acids. Germline CDR1 reads MNHEY; CDR2 reads SVGAGI. The CDR3, as DNA: TGTGCCAGCAGTTCAACTAGCGGGAAAATCGGGGATGAGCAGTTCTTC. Encoded protein: CASSSTSGKIGDEQFF.

This clone was observed once. The chain uses TRBV5-5 and TRBJ2-7, with no clear D. V was shortened by 3 bases and J by 0 bases, with 10 bases between the two germline ends. This CDR3 region has 14 residues. The germline gives CDR1 SGHKS, CDR2 YYEKEE (reference sequence). The CDR3 nucleotides read TGTGCCAGCAGCTACCCGACAAGCTCCTACGAGCAGTACTTC. Protein product: CASSYPTSSYEQYF.

V and J are TRBV18 and TRBJ1-2, with 10 bases lining up with TRBD1. Germline trimming cut 1 base from V and 1 base from J; bases unmatched to any gene: 3. Germline loops: CDR1 KGHSH, CDR2 LQKENI. The length of the CDR3 is 16 residues. The CDR3 spells CASSPQWDRGNYGYTF. Here the CDR3 DNA reads TGTGCCAGCTCACCACAGTGGGACAGGGGTAACTATGGCTACACCTTC.

The rearrangement joins TRBV7-6 to TRBJ2-1, with 7 bases that match TRBD2. From germline, CDR1 is SGHVS and CDR2 FNYEAQ. Trimming took 5 bases from V and 4 from J; bases not matched to a gene: 8. The CDR3 consists of 15 residues. Here the CDR3 reads CASSQRRGSYNEQFF. CDR3 nucleotide sequence: TGTGCCAGCAGCCAGAGGCGCGGGAGTTACAATGAGCAGTTCTTC.

The rearrangement links TRBV29-1 to TRBJ2-1, with 8 nucleotides matching TRBD1. Germline V CDR1 and CDR2: SQVTM, ANQGSEA. V shed 6 bases, J shed 1 base, and the junction held 5 bases outside the gene matches. CDR3 size: 14 residues. This chain's CDR3 is CSVGQGRSYNEQFF. DNA for the CDR3: TGCAGCGTAGGACAGGGAAGGTCCTACAATGAGCAGTTCTTC.